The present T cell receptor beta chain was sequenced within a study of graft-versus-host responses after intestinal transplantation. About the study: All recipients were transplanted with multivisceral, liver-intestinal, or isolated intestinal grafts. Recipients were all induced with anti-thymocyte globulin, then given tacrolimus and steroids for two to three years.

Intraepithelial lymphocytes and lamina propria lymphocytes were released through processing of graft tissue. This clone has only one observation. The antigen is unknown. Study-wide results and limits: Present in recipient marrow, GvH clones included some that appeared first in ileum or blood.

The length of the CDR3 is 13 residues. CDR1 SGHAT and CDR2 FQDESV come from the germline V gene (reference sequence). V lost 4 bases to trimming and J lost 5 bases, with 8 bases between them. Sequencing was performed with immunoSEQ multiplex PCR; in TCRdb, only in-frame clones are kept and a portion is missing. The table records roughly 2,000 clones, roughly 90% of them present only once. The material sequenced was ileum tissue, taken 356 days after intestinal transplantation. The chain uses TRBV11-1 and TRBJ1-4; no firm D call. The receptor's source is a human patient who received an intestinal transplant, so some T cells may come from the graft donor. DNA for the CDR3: TGTGCCAGCAGCTCCCGGGAAAATGAAAAACTGTTTTTT. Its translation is CASSSRENEKLFF.